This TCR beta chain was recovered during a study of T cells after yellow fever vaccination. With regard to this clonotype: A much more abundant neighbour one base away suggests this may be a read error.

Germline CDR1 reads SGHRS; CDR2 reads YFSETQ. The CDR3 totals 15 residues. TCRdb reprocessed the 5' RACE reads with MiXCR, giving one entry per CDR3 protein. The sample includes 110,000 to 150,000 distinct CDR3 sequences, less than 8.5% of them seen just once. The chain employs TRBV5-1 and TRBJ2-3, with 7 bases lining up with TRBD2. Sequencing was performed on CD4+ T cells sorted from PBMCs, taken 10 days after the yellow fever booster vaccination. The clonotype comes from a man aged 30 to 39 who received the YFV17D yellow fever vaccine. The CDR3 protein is CASSSPAGNTDKQYF. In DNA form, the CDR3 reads TGCGCCAGCAGCTCCCCAGCGGGAAACACAGATAAGCAGTATTTT.